These T cell receptor beta chains were read from a single sample in a study of cytomegalovirus exposure and HLA in healthy donors. Method: immunoSEQ multiplex PCR; TCRdb's copy keeps in-frame clones and lacks some. The sample holds approximately 110,000 clones; roughly 70% are singletons and the top ten take roughly 1.2%. The sequenced sample was PBMCs. These receptors originate from a man aged 35 to 55 in good health and CMV-seronegative. CDR3s include the opening cysteine and the closing phenylalanine or tryptophan. A D gene is named only where the DNA matches it firmly. Size tells how often a clone was seen (once, few, many) or the class of an expanded clone, and some rows leave it out.

TRBV6-6	TRBD1	TRBJ2-7	.	TGTGCCAGCAGTTACTCCGGACAGGGGGCCGGGGAGCAGTACTTC	CASSYSGQGAGEQYF
TRBV4-2	TRBD1	TRBJ2-7	.	TGTGCCAGCAGCCCTGGGACAGGAGCCTACGAGCAGTACTTC	CASSPGTGAYEQYF
TRBV29-1	TRBD2	TRBJ2-2	.	TGCAGCGTCGTATCCGTGTCGGGCGGGGGGGCGCCTGGCGGGGAGCTGTTTTTT	CSVVSVSGGGAPGGELFF
TRBV28	.	TRBJ1-3	few	TGTGCCAGCAGTTCGGACAGTCCTGGAAACACCATATATTTT	CASSSDSPGNTIYF
TRBV7-8	TRBD2	TRBJ2-1	.	TGTGCCAGCAGCCGGGGACTAGCGGGAGGGGACAATGAGCAGTTCTTC	CASSRGLAGGDNEQFF
TRBV19	TRBD2	TRBJ2-3	medium-sized	TGTGCCAGTAGGCTAGCGGGAGATACGCAGTATTTT	CASRLAGDTQYF
TRBV29-1	TRBD1	TRBJ1-1	.	TGCAGCGAGACAGGGGAGAACACTGAAGCTTTCTTT	CSETGENTEAFF
TRBV7-9	TRBD2	TRBJ2-5	.	TGTGCCAGCAGCCCACGGCGGGGGACGCAGCAAGAGACCCAGTACTTC	CASSPRRGTQQETQYF
TRBV30	.	TRBJ1-6	few	TGTGCCTGGAGGCAGGGTTACAATTCACCCCTCCACTTT	CAWRQGYNSPLHF
TRBV7-6	.	TRBJ2-2	once	TGTGCCAGCAGCTTAGACGGTTGGGGGCAAAAGCTCGGGGAGCTGTTTTTT	CASSLDGWGQKLGELFF
TRBV12-2	.	TRBJ1-5	.	TGTGCAAGTCGCATTCCGATCCGTGGGCCCTCCAATCAGCCCCAGCATTTT	CASRIPIRGPSNQPQHF
TRBV19	.	TRBJ2-1	.	TGTGCCAGTAGTACCAGGGTTGGGGAATACAATGAGCAGTTCTTC	CASSTRVGEYNEQFF
TRBV13	TRBD2	TRBJ2-1	few	TGTGCCAGCAGCTTACGGACTAGCGGGACTAGTGAGCAGTTCTTC	CASSLRTSGTSEQFF
TRBV7-9	TRBD2	TRBJ2-1	few	TGTGCCAGCAGCTTCGTCCCGGGACTAGCGGGAGGAGATGAGCAGTTCTTC	CASSFVPGLAGGDEQFF
TRBV7-9	.	TRBJ2-1	.	TGTGCCAGCAGCTTACCGTTGCGGCTCAGCTCCTACAATGAGCAGTTCTTC	CASSLPLRLSSYNEQFF
TRBV6-6	TRBD2	TRBJ2-1	once	TGTGCCAGCAGCCTAAGTAGCGGGAGGGCGGAGGAGCAGTTCTTC	CASSLSSGRAEEQFF
TRBV4-1	.	TRBJ1-5	.	TGCGCCAGCAGCCAGGGGGATTCCGGGGGGAATCAGCCCCAGCATTTT	CASSQGDSGGNQPQHF
TRBV19	.	TRBJ2-1	.	TGTGCCAGTAGTACAGGGTTAAGTGAGCAGTTCTTC	CASSTGLSEQFF
TRBV19	.	TRBJ2-5	once	TGTGCCAGTAGTATTCGGGAGACCCAGTACTTC	CASSIRETQYF
TRBV10-3	TRBD1	TRBJ1-2	.	TGTGCCATCAGTGCCTCCGGGACAGGGGTAGGAAATGGCTACACCTTC	CAISASGTGVGNGYTF
TRBV2	.	TRBJ2-7	.	TGTGCCAGCAGTGTGGCCTGGGAGCAGTACTTC	CASSVAWEQYF
TRBV7-2	.	TRBJ2-2	.	TGTGCCAGCAGCTTAAGGGGTTTCGGCGGGGAGCTGTTTTTT	CASSLRGFGGELFF
TRBV10-1	.	TRBJ2-2	.	TGCGCCAGCTCAAAGACAGGGAACACCGGGGAGCTGTTTTTT	CASSKTGNTGELFF
TRBV4-1	.	TRBJ1-1	.	TGCGCCAGCAGCCAAGAAGGGGCCTTTGAAGAAGCTTTCTTT	CASSQEGAFEEAFF
TRBV30	.	TRBJ1-1	.	TGTGCCTGGCACAGTGACACTGAAGCTTTCTTT	CAWHSDTEAFF
TRBV6-6	TRBD2	TRBJ2-1	few	TGTGCCAGCAGCGACTTAGCGGGAGCTCTCCCCGTGGAGCAGTTCTTC	CASSDLAGALPVEQFF
TRBV28	.	TRBJ1-6	.	.	CASSLGTGGSPLHF
TRBV29-1	.	TRBJ2-1	.	TGCAGCGTTGGAGGTTACAATGAGCAGTTCTTC	CSVGGYNEQFF
TRBV29-1	.	TRBJ2-3	.	TGCAGCGTTCGCAGGGAAGATACGCAGTATTTT	CSVRREDTQYF
TRBV7-7	.	TRBJ2-1	.	TGTGCTAGCAGCTCACAGGGTTTGGGCGAGCAGTTCTTC	CASSSQGLGEQFF
TRBV6-6	TRBD2	TRBJ2-1	.	TGTGCCAGCAGCCGGACTAGCGGGAGCCCCCAGGGAGAGCAGTTCTTC	CASSRTSGSPQGEQFF
TRBV28	.	TRBJ1-2	.	TGTGCCAGCACCTTCCGGAGGCTTGCCCCAATCTATGGCTACACCTTC	CASTFRRLAPIYGYTF
TRBV6-4	TRBD2	TRBJ2-3	.	TGTGCCAGCAGTGAGACTAGCGGGACAGATACGCAGTATTTT	CASSETSGTDTQYF
TRBV6-5	.	TRBJ1-5	.	TGTGCCAGCAGTTATGGCGGGGGAGTAGGTCAGCCCCAGCATTTT	CASSYGGGVGQPQHF
TRBV27	TRBD1	TRBJ2-5	.	TGTGCCAGCAGTCTGGGACAGACCTTCCAAGAGACCCAGTACTTC	CASSLGQTFQETQYF
TRBV7-8	TRBD1	TRBJ2-2	.	TGTGCCAGCGCCGAACAGGGGGCGGGGGCCGGGGAGCTGTTTTTT	CASAEQGAGAGELFF
TRBV13	TRBD2	TRBJ2-7	once	TGTGCCAGCAGCTTAGGATCTAGCGGGGGGGCCTACGAGCAGTACTTC	CASSLGSSGGAYEQYF
TRBV27	TRBD1	TRBJ1-2	.	TGTGCCAGCAGTTTGGGGCAGGGGGGCTATGGCTACACCTTC	CASSLGQGGYGYTF
TRBV7-6	TRBD2	TRBJ2-3	.	TGTGCCAGCAGCTTCGGGGGGGCCGCAGATACGCAGTATTTT	CASSFGGAADTQYF
TRBV6-5	.	TRBJ2-5	.	TGTGCCAGCAGCCAGGGGGAGACCCAGTACTTC	CASSQGETQYF
TRBV7-9	TRBD1	TRBJ1-5	.	TGTGCCAGCAGCTTAGGACCCACAGGGGGCAATCAGCCCCAGCATTTT	CASSLGPTGGNQPQHF
TRBV19	.	TRBJ1-5	once	TGTGCCAGTACCCCCGGGTCCCAAAATCAGCCCCAGCATTTT	CASTPGSQNQPQHF
TRBV28	.	TRBJ1-3	.	TGTGCCAGCAGTCCCGCGAGCTCTGGAAACACCATATATTTT	CASSPASSGNTIYF
TRBV23-1	.	TRBJ1-2	.	TGCGCCAGCTGGGGGCTGTTCTATCCTACTAACTATGGCTACACCTTC	CASWGLFYPTNYGYTF
TRBV4-1	TRBD2	TRBJ2-1	few	TGCGCCAGCAGCCAAGACGGGGTCGGGACTAGCGGTTTTTCTTCCTACAATGAGCAGTTCTTC	CASSQDGVGTSGFSSYNEQFF
TRBV27	TRBD2	TRBJ2-3	.	TGTGCCAGCAGTACCCCGGGACTAGCTTCAGATACGCAGTATTTT	CASSTPGLASDTQYF
TRBV5-1	.	TRBJ1-1	.	TGCGCCAGCAGCTTGGGGCGGGGGAAGGGGTCTGAAGCTTTCTTT	CASSLGRGKGSEAFF
TRBV28	TRBD1	TRBJ1-5	.	TGTGCCAGCAGTACCGACAGGGGGTCCTGGGAGCCCCAGCATTTT	CASSTDRGSWEPQHF
TRBV2	TRBD2	TRBJ2-7	.	TGTGCCAGCAGTCCCGGGACTAGCGTTTACGAGCAGTACTTC	CASSPGTSVYEQYF
TRBV21-1	.	TRBJ1-1	.	TGTGCCAGCAGCCGGGGGGGGAAGACGGGTGTCAACACTGAAGCTTTCTTT	CASSRGGKTGVNTEAFF
TRBV6-6	TRBD2	TRBJ2-1	.	TGTGCCAGCAGGCCTCTCCTAGCGGGAAGGAACAATGAGCAGTTCTTC	CASRPLLAGRNNEQFF
TRBV5-6	TRBD1	TRBJ1-2	.	TGTGCCAGCAGCAGCGCGGGACAGCTCTATGGCTACACCTTC	CASSSAGQLYGYTF
TRBV27	.	TRBJ2-1	once	TGTGCCAGCAGTTCTGTTGGGGGCGGCTACAATGAGCAGTTCTTC	CASSSVGGGYNEQFF
TRBV9	TRBD1	TRBJ1-2	.	TGTGCCAGCAGCGTAAAGGACAGGGGGCCCAACTATGGCTACACCTTC	CASSVKDRGPNYGYTF
TRBV27	.	TRBJ2-1	.	TGTGCCAGCAGTTTATCGGTCGGGTATGAGCAGTTCTTC	CASSLSVGYEQFF
TRBV6-5	TRBD1	TRBJ2-7	.	TGTGCCAGCAGTTACTTGACAGGGGGTTTATACGAGCAGTACTTC	CASSYLTGGLYEQYF